This T cell receptor beta chain was sequenced during a study of tumor and adjacent non-tumor tissue in lung cancer listed by TCRdb under 2018. About the full investigation: Patients with adenocarcinoma (approximately 11), squamous cell carcinoma (2) and small cell lung cancer (1) were included in the cohort. Ages among the roughly 15 patients ranged from about 30 to 76 years, there were roughly 10 men and 5 women, and disease was at TNM stage I to III. Sequencing produced about 130,000,000 productive TCRbeta reads in total, an average of about 4.17 million reads per sample. The study compared bulk TCRbeta repertoires between lung tumor tissue and matched distant non-tumor lung tissue from fewer than 19 lung cancer patients. For each patient, one tumor sample and one normal lung sample were taken, giving approximately 29 paired specimens that underwent TCRbeta CDR3 sequencing.

The CDR3 covers 18 residues, taking in both the cysteine and the phenylalanine. Only the CDR3 DNA is retained, 54 bases long and in frame from the first base. According to the germline V gene, CDR1 reads SQVTM and CDR2 reads ANQGSEA. The library was prepared using multiplex PCR. The instrument given in TCRdb is Illumina HiSeq 2500. TCRbeta libraries were constructed through three rounds of nested PCR with primers (Table S4) according to protocols modified from ARM-PCR. PCR products of 200-500 bp were gel-excised and purified with the QIAquick gel extraction kit before sequencing. The authors processed their data as follows. Reads were cleaned with Trimmomatic, merged with FLASH into complete CDR3 sequences, and assigned to V(D)J germline segments with MiTCR. Clonal diversity was calculated as the inverse Simpson's index using VDJtools. In-frame sequences lacking a premature stop codon were counted as productive reads. TCRdb reran the public reads through fastp at Q25 and MiXCR, keeping productive beta chains. Rows with one shared CDR3 protein collapse into an entry with the most common genes and DNA. These V and J calls are TCRdb output, not the study's own analysis. The sample includes about 75,000 distinct CDR3 sequences, with less than 75% observed a single time. Around 30% of the sample rests with the top ten.

Remarks on this clonotype: Its antigen is unknown. An end of the junction does not agree with germline; a read error may underlie this.

Bulk unsorted tissue served as the source for RNA extraction, and RNA quality was assessed using a NanoDrop ND-1000 and an Agilent 2100. The normal lung samples consisted of distant non-tumor tissue collected more than 3 cm from the tumor edge. Donors were newly diagnosed lung cancer patients admitted for thoracic surgery in China between August and November 2014, without prior chemotherapy. Patients who had received previous radiotherapy or chemotherapy, or who had another concurrent cancer, were excluded from the study. Pieces of surgical tissue measuring about 1-2 cm3 were kept in RNAlater solution and stored at -80 degrees C until use. On the study overall, not on this receptor specifically: TCR diversity (inverse Simpson) was significantly higher in tumor than in normal lung tissue (roughly 430 vs 170, P = 0.0075, Mann-Whitney U test). The cohort had only 15 or so patients, and the authors noted that larger samples and more detailed clinical data are needed. Neither the sequencing platform nor unique molecular identifiers are mentioned in the methods. TCR diversity was significantly higher in younger patients, and higher tumor TCR diversity was associated with shorter overall and disease-free survival. A significantly larger cumulative share of the repertoire was made up by the top 100 clones in normal lung than in tumor tissue. Peripheral blood was not sequenced, so blood TCRbeta repertoires were not examined in the lung cancer patients of the study.

The rearrangement joined TRBV29-1 to TRBJ2-1; the D call is tentative, TRBD1 or TRBD2, as each matches 5 bases. The sequencing input was distant non-tumor lung tissue. This TCR came from a woman aged 50 to 60 with non-small cell lung cancer. The CDR3: CSLEEGIVGQGFYNEQFF. The nucleotide sequence reads as follows: TGCAGCCTTGAAGAGGGGATCGTCGGCCAGGGCTTCTATAATGAGCAGTTCTTC.